Shown below are 14 T cell receptor beta chains from a single sample sequenced in a study of early T cells in non-severe SARS-CoV-2 infection. MiXCR was run by TCRdb on the 5' RACE reads, yielding one entry per CDR3 protein. Among tens of thousands of distinct CDR3 sequences listed, 5% to 7% were seen once. Material for sequencing was whole blood. These receptors came from an adult who was a healthcare worker with PCR-confirmed SARS-CoV-2 infection or an uninfected control (not recorded which).

This clonotype appeared many times. The V call is TRBV4-3, the J call TRBJ2-1, with a weak D call TRBD2 (5 bases). V gave up 2 bases and J gave up 0 bases, with 14 bases separating them. Germline values: CDR1 LGHNA, CDR2 YSLEER. CDR3 length: 17 residues. CDR3 in amino acids: CASSQRRRANSYNEQFF. CDR3 coding DNA: TGCGCCAGCAGCCAACGCAGGCGGGCGAACTCCTACAATGAGCAGTTCTTC.

This clonotype was counted ten times or more. The chain is built from TRBV5-1 and TRBJ1-4; D remains unclear. This CDR3 region has 15 residues. Per the germline V gene, CDR1 is SGHRS and CDR2 is YFSETQ. Trimming left V 0 bases short and J 5 bases short, with 11 bases between. The CDR3 DNA sequence: TGCGCCAGCAGCTTGGTTTTTGCGCAAAATGAAAAACTGTTTTTT. It translates to CASSLVFAQNEKLFF.

Ten or more counts support this clonotype. This rearrangement joins TRBV5-1 to TRBJ2-7, with TRBD2 as a possible D gene (6 bases). Germline loops: CDR1 SGHRS, CDR2 YFSETQ. This CDR3 contains 16 residues. Trimming shortened V by 2 bases and J by 0 bases, and 15 bases separated the two germline ends. CDR3 DNA: TGCGCCAGCAGCTTTATCCTCGGAGGGAGCTCCTACGAGCAGTACTTC. This codes for CASSFILGGSSYEQYF.

This clonotype turned up a few times. J is TRBJ2-2 and V is TRBV7-9; the D gene is possibly TRBD2 (6 bases). Trimming cost V 5 bases and J 2 bases, with 15 bases left between them. This CDR3 is 16 amino acids long. CDR1 and CDR2 (germline): SEHNR, FQNEAQ (reference sequence). As DNA, the CDR3 is TGTGCCAGCAGCCCTACCCGCGGGATAAACACCGGGGAGCTGTTTTTT. Translated, it gives CASSPTRGINTGELFF.

The chain employs TRBV18 and TRBJ2-4; D is perhaps TRBD2 (6 bases). The CDR3 contains 14 residues. Looked up from germline, CDR1 is KGHSH and CDR2 is LQKENI. V dropped 6 bases and J dropped 10 bases, with 19 bases sitting between them. The CDR3 nucleotides read TGTGCCAGCTCGCTGGACCGAACACGGGGGATTCAGTACTTC. Its translation is CASSLDRTRGIQYF. The entire variable domain, with the rest obtained from reference TRBV18 and TRBJ2-4, is as follows: NAGVMQNPRHLVRRRGQEARLRCSPMKGHSHVYWYRQLPEEGLKFMVYLQKENIIDESGMPKERFSAEFPKEGPSILRIQQVVRGDSAAYFCASSLDRTRGIQYFGAGTRLSVL.

This clonotype was observed many times. This chain connects TRBV9 to TRBJ2-5; 7 bases line up with TRBD2. The junction had 7 bases not matched to a gene; V was cut back by 0 bases and J by 5 bases. CDR1 and CDR2 from the germline V gene are SGDLS and YYNGEE. The CDR3 extends over 15 amino acids. CDR3 sequence (DNA): TGTGCCAGCAGCGTAGATGCGGGAGAGTTGGAGACCCAGTACTTC. It yields the protein CASSVDAGELETQYF.

This clonotype was found a few times. This chain links TRBV4-3 with TRBJ2-4; TRBD2 aligns across 13 bases. Germline-derived CDR1 and CDR2 are LGHNA and YSLEER. Germline trimming cut 3 bases from V and 7 bases from J; bases unmatched to any gene: 9. This CDR3 has 17 amino acids. The CDR3 region has the DNA TGCGCCAGCAGCCAGGAACTAGCGGGAGGGCCTTTCAACATTCAGTACTTC. Residues: CASSQELAGGPFNIQYF.

This clonotype was counted a few times. The chain couples TRBV27 to TRBJ2-1, with D maybe TRBD2 (6 bases). The V gene's germline CDR1 is MNHEY and CDR2 SMNVEV (reference sequence). V lost 5 bases and J lost 9, with 17 bases in between. This CDR3 has 14 residues. CDR3 residues: CASSSGLEAAEQFF. CDR3 DNA: TGTGCCAGCAGTAGCGGGCTAGAGGCCGCTGAGCAGTTCTTC.

The chain uses TRBV7-2 and TRBJ2-3; D is perhaps TRBD1 (6 bases). V lost 2 bases and J lost 6, with 12 bases in between. The CDR3 sequence is 14 residues long. Germline CDR1 is SGHTA and CDR2 is FQGNSA. CDR3 DNA sequence: TGTGCCAGCAGCTTAACAGGGATAGTGGATACGCAGTATTTT. Protein sequence: CASSLTGIVDTQYF.

Many counts were recorded for this clonotype. The J gene is TRBJ2-1, the V gene TRBV6-1; D not certain. The CDR3 spans 14 residues. In germline, CDR1 is MNHNS, CDR2 SASEGT. V lost 7 bases, J lost 0 bases, and 10 bases lay in between. DNA for the CDR3: TGTGCCAGCACAAGGGCAAGCTCCTACAATGAGCAGTTCTTC. Translating it yields CASTRASSYNEQFF.

This clonotype has a count of ten or more. The V gene is TRBV7-8, the J gene TRBJ2-7; D gene uncertain. This CDR3 has 14 amino acids. In germline, CDR1 is SGHVS, CDR2 FQNEAQ. V lost 1 base and J 1 base, leaving 8 bases between the germline ends. The CDR3 here is CASSLGTISYEQYF. The CDR3 nucleotides read TGTGCCAGCAGCTTAGGAACGATATCCTACGAGCAGTACTTC.

The J gene is TRBJ2-4, the V gene TRBV20-1; TRBD2 aligns across 14 bases. The V segment lost 3 bases and the J segment 15 bases; nucleotides outside the gene matches: 16. Germline V lookup: CDR1 DFQATT, CDR2 SNEGSKA (reference sequence). This CDR3 comprises 16 residues. CDR3 nucleotides: TGCAGTGCTAGGCTTGCGGGACTAGCGGGGGAGGGCGGTGGGTACTTC. Translated, it gives CSARLAGLAGEGGGYF.

This clonotype was detected many times. The V gene is TRBV19, the J gene TRBJ2-1; TRBD2 matches at 8 bases. The CDR3 length is 16 residues. J lost 0 bases, V lost 5 bases, and 6 bases had no gene match. Germline assignment: CDR1 LNHDA and CDR2 SQIVND (reference sequence). CDR3 sequence: CASSAAGGSSYNEQFF. The CDR3 region has the DNA TGTGCCAGTAGTGCCGCGGGGGGTAGCTCCTACAATGAGCAGTTCTTC.

This clonotype was counted between two and nine times. The chain couples TRBV5-1 to TRBJ2-3; tentatively, D is TRBD1 or TRBD2 (5 bases each). CDR1 SGHRS and CDR2 YFSETQ come from the germline V gene. Deletions cut 3 bases from V and 1 base from J, with 21 bases between. This CDR3 contains 18 residues. The CDR3 loop is CASSYKLYGAIGTDTQYF. The DNA of the CDR3 is TGCGCCAGCAGCTATAAACTTTACGGGGCGATCGGCACAGATACGCAGTATTTT.